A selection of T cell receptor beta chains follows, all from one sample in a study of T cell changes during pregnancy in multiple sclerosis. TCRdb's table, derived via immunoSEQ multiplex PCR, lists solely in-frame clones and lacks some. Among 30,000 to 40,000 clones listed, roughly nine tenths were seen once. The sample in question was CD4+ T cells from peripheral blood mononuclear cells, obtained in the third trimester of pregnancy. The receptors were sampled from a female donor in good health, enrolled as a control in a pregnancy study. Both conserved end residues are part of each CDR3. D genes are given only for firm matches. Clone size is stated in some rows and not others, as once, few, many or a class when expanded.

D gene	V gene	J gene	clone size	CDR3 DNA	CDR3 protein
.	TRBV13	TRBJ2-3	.	TGTGCCTGCAGCTCTCGGGGGGATACGCAGTATTTT	CACSSRGDTQYF
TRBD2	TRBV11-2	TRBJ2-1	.	TGTGCCAGCAGCTCCGGGACTAGCCTCCACAATGAGCAGTTCTTC	CASSSGTSLHNEQFF
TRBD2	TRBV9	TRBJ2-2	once	TGTGCCAGCAGCGTAGAAGCGGGGGGGTACACCGGGGAGCTGTTTTTT	CASSVEAGGYTGELFF
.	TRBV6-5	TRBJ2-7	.	TGTGCCAGCAGACAGGGTCAAACCTACGAGCAGTACTTC	CASRQGQTYEQYF
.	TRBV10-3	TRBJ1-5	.	TGTGCCATCAGTCCCGGAGGGGGCAATCAGCCCCAGCATTTT	CAISPGGGNQPQHF
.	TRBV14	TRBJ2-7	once	TGTGCCAGCAGCCAAGTTCAAGGGGGTGAGCAGTACTTC	CASSQVQGGEQYF
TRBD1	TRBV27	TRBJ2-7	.	TGTGCCAGCAGTTTTCGGGACAGAAGGGAGCAGTACTTC	CASSFRDRREQYF
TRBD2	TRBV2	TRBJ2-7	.	TGTGCCAGCAGGACTAGCGGGAAATACGAGCAGTACTTC	CASRTSGKYEQYF
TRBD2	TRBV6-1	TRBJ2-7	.	TGTGCCAGCAGTTTGCGGGGGGGAATCGAGCAGTACTTC	CASSLRGGIEQYF
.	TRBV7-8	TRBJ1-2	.	TGTGCCAGCAGCTTAACGGACTACTATGGCTACACCTTC	CASSLTDYYGYTF
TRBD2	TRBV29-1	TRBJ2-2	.	TGCAGCGCAAATCCTAGCGGGGTGATCACCGGGGAGCTGTTTTTT	CSANPSGVITGELFF
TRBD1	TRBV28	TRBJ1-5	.	TGTGCCAGCAGTTTTCCCCATACTGACAGGGGCCCCAATCAGCCCCAGCATTTT	CASSFPHTDRGPNQPQHF
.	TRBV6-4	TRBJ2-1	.	TGTGCCAGCAGTGTATCAGGCGGGACCAATGAGCAGTTCTTC	CASSVSGGTNEQFF
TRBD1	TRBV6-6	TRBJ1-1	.	TGTGCCAGCAGCCAAGGTTCCGGGACAGGGTTTACTGAAGCTTTCTTT	CASSQGSGTGFTEAFF
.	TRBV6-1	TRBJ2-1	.	TGTGCCAGCAGGGAACAAACCTTAGCCTCTGAGCAGTTCTTC	CASREQTLASEQFF
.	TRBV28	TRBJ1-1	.	TGTGCCAGCGGAGAGCTTACGTTAAACACTGAAGCTTTCTTT	CASGELTLNTEAFF
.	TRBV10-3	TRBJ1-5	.	TGTGCCATCAGGGGAGTCGGACAGCCCCAGCATTTT	CAIRGVGQPQHF
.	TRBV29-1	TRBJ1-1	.	TGCAGCGTTGTAGTTGCTGAAGCTTTCTTT	CSVVVAEAFF
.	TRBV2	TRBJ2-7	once	TGTGCCAGCACGTACCTGACTGGATCCTACGAGCAGTACTTC	CASTYLTGSYEQYF
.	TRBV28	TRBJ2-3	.	TGTGCCAGCAGTTTTATCCGGTCGGACAGCTTAACAGATACGCAGTATTTT	CASSFIRSDSLTDTQYF
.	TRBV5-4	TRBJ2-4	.	TGTGCCAGCGCCCTGGGGACTCATAAAAACATTCAGTACTTC	CASALGTHKNIQYF
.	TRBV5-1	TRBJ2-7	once	TGCGCCAGCAGCCCCAGCGGGCCATACGAGCAGTACTTC	CASSPSGPYEQYF
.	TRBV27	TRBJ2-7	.	TGTGCCAGCAGTTTAGTAGCCCGTAGCTCCTACGAGCAGTACTTC	CASSLVARSSYEQYF
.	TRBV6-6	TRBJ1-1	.	TGTGCCAGCAGTTACCCTACAGGTGCGAGCACTGAAGCTTTCTTT	CASSYPTGASTEAFF
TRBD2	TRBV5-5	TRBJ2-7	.	TGTGCCAGCAGCTTCCGTCTAGCGGGGGCCTACGAGCAGTACTTC	CASSFRLAGAYEQYF
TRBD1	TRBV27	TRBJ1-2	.	TGTGCCAGCAGTTTAGTCCCAGGGGGTATCTATGGCTACACCTTC	CASSLVPGGIYGYTF
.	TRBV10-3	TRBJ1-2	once	TGTGCCATCAGTGAGTCTGCGTGTCGGAGGGATGGCTACACCTTC	CAISESACRRDGYTF
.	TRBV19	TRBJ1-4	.	TGTGCCAGTAGTATAATTCGGGGAGGGGAAAAACTGTTTTTT	CASSIIRGGEKLFF
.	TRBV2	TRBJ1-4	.	TGTGCCAGCAGTGAAGTGGAGGGGCACGTTAATGAAAAACTGTTTTTT	CASSEVEGHVNEKLFF
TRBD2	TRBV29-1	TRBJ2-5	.	TGCAGCGTTGTCGGGGGGAGGTCCCGGGGGACCCAGTACTTC	CSVVGGRSRGTQYF
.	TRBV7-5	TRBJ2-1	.	TGTGCCAGAAGCTTAGGGGGCTTGACTAGCGGGAGGGCGAATGAGCAGTTCTTC	CARSLGGLTSGRANEQFF
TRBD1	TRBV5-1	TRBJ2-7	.	TGCGCCAGCAGCTCCGAGACAGGGTGGGTGATCGAGCAGTACTTC	CASSSETGWVIEQYF
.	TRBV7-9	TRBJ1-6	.	TGTGCCAGCAGCCTCGTAGAACGGAGAAATTCACCCCTCCACTTT	CASSLVERRNSPLHF
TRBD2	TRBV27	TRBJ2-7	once	TGTGCCAGCAGTTTACGGGTGGGAGGGCCTTACGAGCAGTACTTC	CASSLRVGGPYEQYF
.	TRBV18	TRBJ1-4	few	TGTGCCAGCTCACCAAGGACAGTACCAAATGAAAAACTGTTTTTT	CASSPRTVPNEKLFF